The 19 T cell receptor beta chains reported below all come from one sample, sequenced in a study of identifying expanded T cells in peripheral blood. Some clones are missing from TCRdb's copy, which holds only in-frame ones; the method was immunoSEQ multiplex PCR. The sample comprises 100,000 to 150,000 clones, roughly 82% of which are singletons, and around 3.3% rests with the top ten. Sequencing was performed on blood. The receptors derive from a person aged 18-70 years in good health.

This rearrangement joins TRBV28 to TRBJ2-3, with D perhaps TRBD2 (7 bases). In germline, CDR1 is MDHEN, CDR2 SYDVKM. V lost 5 bases and J 2 bases, leaving 14 bases between the germline ends. This CDR3 is built from 15 residues. The chain's CDR3 is CASSRDRGATDTQYF. The CDR3 DNA follows: TGTGCCAGCAGTCGCGACCGGGGGGCCACAGATACGCAGTATTTT.

The V gene is TRBV18, the J gene TRBJ2-2, with 7 bases fitting TRBD1. Germline V lookup: CDR1 KGHSH, CDR2 LQKENI. The V segment lost 4 bases and the J segment 6 bases; nucleotides outside the gene matches: 11. The CDR3 is 16 amino acids. CDR3 in amino acids: CASSLTSTGIAGELFF. CDR3 sequence (DNA): TGTGCCAGCTCACTGACATCGACAGGGATAGCCGGGGAGCTGTTTTTT. The full variable domain, in which reference TRBV18 and TRBJ2-2 provide the parts outside the CDR3, is NAGVMQNPRHLVRRRGQEARLRCSPMKGHSHVYWYRQLPEEGLKFMVYLQKENIIDESGMPKERFSAEFPKEGPSILRIQQVVRGDSAAYFCASSLTSTGIAGELFFGEGSRLTVL.

This clone was detected only once. This sequence joins TRBV18 and TRBJ1-2; 8 nucleotides align to TRBD1. Germline V gene sequence: CDR1 KGHSH, CDR2 LQKENI. CDR3 length equals 15 residues. V gave up 2 bases and J gave up 5 bases; unmatched junction bases: 7. CDR3 nucleotide sequence: TGTGCCAGCTCACCAACGGGACAGGATGGGTATGGCTACACCTTC. This encodes CASSPTGQDGYGYTF.

The gene calls are TRBV6-5 and TRBJ1-1; 7 bases are a match to TRBD1. This CDR3 spans 15 amino acids. Losses at the gene ends were 6 bases for V and 4 bases for J; bases not matched to a gene: 11. Per the germline V gene, CDR1 is MNHEY and CDR2 is SVGAGI. CDR3 protein: CASSPPRGGSTEAFF. In DNA form, the CDR3 reads TGTGCCAGCAGCCCCCCCAGGGGGGGAAGCACTGAAGCTTTCTTT.

V and J are TRBV7-2 and TRBJ2-7; 8 positions match TRBD2. This CDR3 is 14 amino acids long. V dropped 5 bases and J dropped 2; count of bases not matched to a gene: 5. Germline V gives CDR1 SGHTA, CDR2 FQGNSA. CDR3: CASSKGLGPYEQYF. The CDR3 nucleotides are TGTGCCAGCAGCAAGGGACTAGGGCCCTACGAGCAGTACTTC.

V gene TRBV5-5 combines with J gene TRBJ1-2; D is unclear. V lost 2 bases to trimming and J lost 4 bases, with 15 bases between them. The length of the CDR3 is 15 residues. CDR1 is SGHKS, CDR2 YYEKEE, per germline (reference sequence). The CDR3 spells CASSFAPLAGYGYTF. The CDR3, as DNA: TGTGCCAGCAGCTTTGCCCCACTGGCAGGCTATGGCTACACCTTC.

The chain links TRBV29-1 to TRBJ2-3; unclear D gene. Germline V gives CDR1 SQVTM, CDR2 ANQGSEA. V was clipped by 4 bases and J by 4 bases, with 12 bases between them. CDR3 size: 13 residues. CDR3 nucleotides: TGCAGCGTTGCTAGGATTGGCCCAGATACGCAGTATTTT. Protein product: CSVARIGPDTQYF.

This chain links TRBV19 with TRBJ2-1, with 8 bases matching TRBD2. The length of the CDR3 is 17 residues. Germline V CDR1 and CDR2: LNHDA, SQIVND (reference sequence). V was pared by 6 bases and J by 0 bases, with 10 bases of the junction left unmatched. The CDR3 region has the DNA TGTGCCAGTAGCAGGATCTCCGGGACTAGCTCCTACAATGAGCAGTTCTTC. Translating gives CASSRISGTSSYNEQFF.

The V call is TRBV6-6, the J call TRBJ1-6, with TRBD1 identical over 10 bases. The CDR3 covers 14 residues. Germline lookup yields CDR1 MNHNY and CDR2 SVGAGI (reference sequence). V gave up 11 bases and J gave up 9 bases; unmatched junction bases: 10. The CDR3 reads CASGTGEVRSPLHF. The CDR3 DNA reads TGTGCCTCCGGGACAGGGGAGGTGCGTTCACCCCTCCACTTT.

The chain links TRBV5-6 to TRBJ2-3, with unresolved D. This CDR3 spans 12 amino acids. Germline V gene data show CDR1 as SGHDT and CDR2 as YYEEEE. Trimming removed 0 bases at V and 2 bases at J, with 1 base between. CDR3 sequence (DNA): TGTGCCAGCAGCTTGGACACAGATACGCAGTATTTT. Protein sequence: CASSLDTDTQYF. The complete variable domain, with remaining parts taken from reference TRBV5-6 and TRBJ2-3, reads DAGVTQSPTHLIKTRGQQVTLRCSPKSGHDTVSWYQQALGQGPQFIFQYYEEEERQRGNFPDRFSGHQFPNYSSELNVNALLLGDSALYLCASSLDTDTQYFGPGTRLTVL.

The J gene is TRBJ1-1, the V gene TRBV19, with 10 bases aligning to TRBD1. V was pared by 5 bases and J by 3 bases, with 9 bases of the junction left unmatched. The CDR3 runs to 16 residues. Germline CDR1 reads LNHDA; CDR2 reads SQIVND (reference sequence). The CDR3 region is CASSRQGAASDTEAFF. The CDR3, as DNA: TGTGCCAGTAGTCGACAGGGGGCCGCGTCCGACACTGAAGCTTTCTTT.

This clone was picked up a small number of times. The gene calls are TRBV10-3 and TRBJ2-2; 9 bases line up with TRBD1. This CDR3 comprises 15 residues. Germline loops: CDR1 ENHRY, CDR2 SYGVKD. V shed 5 bases, J shed 3 bases, and the junction held 4 bases outside the gene matches. CDR3 in DNA: TGTGCCATCAGTAGGGGACAGGGCTACACCGGGGAGCTGTTTTTT. Translation gives CAISRGQGYTGELFF.

This clone has more than one count but fewer than ten. The gene calls are TRBV19 and TRBJ1-2; the D is unclear. Trimming pared 6 bases from V and 3 bases from J, leaving 8 bases between. The CDR3 is 12 amino acids. From germline, CDR1 is LNHDA and CDR2 SQIVND (reference sequence). CDR3 in amino acids: CASSGEDYGYTF. In nucleotides, the CDR3 is TGTGCCAGTAGCGGCGAGGACTATGGCTACACCTTC.

The chain uses TRBV2 and TRBJ1-5; 9 nucleotides line up with TRBD1. Looked up from germline, CDR1 is SNHLY and CDR2 is FYNNEI. Trimming took 3 bases from V and 6 from J; bases not matched to a gene: 3. The CDR3 totals 14 residues. The chain's CDR3 is CASSEGQGTQPQHF. CDR3 DNA: TGTGCCAGCAGTGAGGGACAGGGTACTCAGCCCCAGCATTTT.

The chain couples TRBV30 to TRBJ2-7; tentatively, D is TRBD1 (7 bases). CDR3 length: 14 amino acids. Germline-derived CDR1 and CDR2 are GTSNPN and SVGIG (reference sequence). V lost 2 bases, J lost 3 bases, and 14 bases lay in between. Written as DNA, the CDR3 is TGTGCCTGGAGTCGCGGGACAGCTCTCTACGAGCAGTACTTC. Translating gives CAWSRGTALYEQYF. The variable domain in full, with the rest retrieved from reference TRBV30 and TRBJ2-7, is SQTIHQWPATLVQPVGSPLSLECTVEGTSNPNLYWYRQAAGRGLQLLFYSVGIGQISSEVPQNLSASRPQDRQFILSSKKLLLSDSGFYLCAWSRGTALYEQYFGPGTRLTVT.

This clone showed up just once. The V call is TRBV2, the J call TRBJ1-5; weak D call: TRBD1 (6 bases). The V gene's germline CDR1 is SNHLY and CDR2 FYNNEI. With 3 bases removed from V and 6 bases from J, the gap between germline ends came to 12 bases. The CDR3 loop spans 14 amino acids. CDR3 in amino acids: CASSDFRGGQPQHF. The CDR3 region has the DNA TGTGCCAGCAGTGATTTCAGGGGAGGTCAGCCCCAGCATTTT.

The gene calls are TRBV29-1 and TRBJ1-1, with D possibly TRBD1 on 6 matching bases. The CDR3 length is 14 residues. Germline V gene data show CDR1 as SQVTM and CDR2 as ANQGSEA. Trimming shortened V by 3 bases and J by 4 bases, and 15 bases separated the two germline ends. CDR3 amino acids: CSVDSILGATEAFF. The CDR3 region has the DNA TGCAGCGTTGACTCGATCCTGGGGGCCACTGAAGCTTTCTTT.

This clone was seen once. This chain joins TRBV6-1 and TRBJ2-3; maybe TRBD1 (5 bases). The CDR3 is made up of 14 amino acids. V lost 7 bases and J lost 0, with 11 bases in between. CDR1 is MNHNS and CDR2 is SASEGT in the germline V gene. DNA of the CDR3: TGTGCCAGCAATAGACAGACTAGCACAGATACGCAGTATTTT. Protein: CASNRQTSTDTQYF.

The rearrangement links TRBV23-1 to TRBJ1-6, with D uncertain. TRBV23-1 is recorded as an ORF, its role being uncertain. Trimming pared 10 bases from V and 9 bases from J, leaving 1 base between. The CDR3 covers 8 residues. The CDR3 DNA sequence: TGCGCCACTTCACCCCTCCACTTT. Amino acid sequence: CATSPLHF.